This T cell receptor (beta chain) originates from a study of blood T cell repertoires in COVID-19. At the level of the study: The origin of the acute and convalescent COVID-19 samples was the United States, Italy and Spain. T cells, B-cell-depleted T cells, or PBMCs provided the cDNA or gDNA that served as material.

V was clipped by 5 bases and J by 4 bases; unmatched bases: 6. Looked up from germline, CDR1 is MNHEY and CDR2 is SVGAGI. CDR3 length: 14 amino acids. The table came from immunoSEQ multiplex PCR; TCRdb's copy has only in-frame clones and leaves some out. This table has about 130,000 clones, approximately 82% appearing once. The sequencing sample was made of peripheral blood. V is TRBV6-5 and J is TRBJ1-1; 8 bases map to TRBD1. The receptor's source is a man aged 60 to 69 who had recovered from COVID-19. CDR3 bases: TGTGCCAGCAGTATGACAGGGGTTAGCACTGAAGCTTTCTTT. Translating gives CASSMTGVSTEAFF.